The present T cell receptor (beta chain) was sequenced within a study of T cells after somatic rescue of genetic block. Only in-frame clones appear in the TCRdb table, and some are missing; sequencing was by immunoSEQ multiplex PCR. The sample lists about 6,800 clones; about 81% were seen once. The germline V and J ends were trimmed by 8 bases and 2 bases, with 27 bases remaining between them. Germline V gives CDR1 GTSNPN, CDR2 SVGIG (reference sequence). This CDR3 contains 17 residues. V and J are TRBV30 and TRBJ1-2; D is undetermined. The specimen was peripheral blood mononuclear cells (PBMCs). This receptor was obtained from a boy younger than 18. The CDR3 loop is CAQPAAKPIHLNYGYTF. The CDR3 coding sequence is TGTGCCCAACCAGCGGCGAAGCCTATTCACTTAAACTATGGCTACACCTTC.